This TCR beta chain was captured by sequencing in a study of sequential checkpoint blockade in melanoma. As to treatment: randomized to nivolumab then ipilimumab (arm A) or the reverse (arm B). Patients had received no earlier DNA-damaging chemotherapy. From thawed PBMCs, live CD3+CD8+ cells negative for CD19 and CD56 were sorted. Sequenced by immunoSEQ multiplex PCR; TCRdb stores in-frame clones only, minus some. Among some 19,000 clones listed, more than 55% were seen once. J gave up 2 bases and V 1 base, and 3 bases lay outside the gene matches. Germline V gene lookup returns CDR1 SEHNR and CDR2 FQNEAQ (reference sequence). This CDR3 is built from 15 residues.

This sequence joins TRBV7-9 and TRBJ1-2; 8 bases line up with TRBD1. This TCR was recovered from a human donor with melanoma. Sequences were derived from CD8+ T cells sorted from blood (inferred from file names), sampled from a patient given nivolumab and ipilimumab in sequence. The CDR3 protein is CASSLVGQGNYGYTF. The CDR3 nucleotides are TGTGCCAGCAGCTTAGTAGGACAGGGAAACTATGGCTACACCTTC.